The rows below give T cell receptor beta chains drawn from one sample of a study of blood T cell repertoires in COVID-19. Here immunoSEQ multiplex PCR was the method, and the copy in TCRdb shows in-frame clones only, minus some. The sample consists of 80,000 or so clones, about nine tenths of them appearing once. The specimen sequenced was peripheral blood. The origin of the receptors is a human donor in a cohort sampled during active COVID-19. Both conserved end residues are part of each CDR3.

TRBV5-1 CASSVRDRGEQYF
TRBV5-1 CASSLSSGGAIDEQFF
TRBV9 CASSVVEPDRYGAFF
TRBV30 CAFSYGWETQYF
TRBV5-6 CASSPVADTEAFF
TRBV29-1 CSYAYSPGPATF
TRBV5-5 CASSKGQGGGNEKLFF
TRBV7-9 CASTPRQNTEAFF
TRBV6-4 CASSAGTGDEKLFF
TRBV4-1 CASSQESFVNQPQHF
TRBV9 CASSVGFGVSGVYNEQFF
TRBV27 CASSLGGLALAGELFF
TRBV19 CASSTGLAGAYSYEQYF
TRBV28 CASRDQGAGTEAFF
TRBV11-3 CASSAPGETSGRSSYNEQFF
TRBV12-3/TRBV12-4 CASRHRVLNEQFF
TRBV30 CAWTGLSYEQYF
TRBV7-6 CASSSRDRVRGELFF
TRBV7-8 CASSRAQRGGTDTQYF
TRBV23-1 CASSHRQGDGYTF
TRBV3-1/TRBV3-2 CASSQIAGGRDTQYF
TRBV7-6 CASSLGIWTSGDNEQFF
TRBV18 CASSRSGRDNEQFF
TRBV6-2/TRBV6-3 CASRYLGVGQGYYNEQFF
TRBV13 CASSSRDTVTDTQYF
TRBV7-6 CASSPGQGAWNEQFF
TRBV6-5 CASSFIRGRTEAFF
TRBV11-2 CASSRWTREQFF
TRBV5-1 CASIPGQRNTGELFF
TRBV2 CASSTHRGKGMNTEAFF
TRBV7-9 CASSPPSGNTGELFF
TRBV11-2 CASSLDRGGQGLSDTQYF
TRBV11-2 CASSAQREAFREQFF
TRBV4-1 CASSQEGQHSNQPQHF
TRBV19 CASNNYNEQFF
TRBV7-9 CASSLLFPGEGYTF
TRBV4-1 CASSQPTSGRANEQYF
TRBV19 CASSMGLMNTEAFF
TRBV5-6 CASSPGQGNYGYTF